Following are 18 T cell receptor beta chains from one sample sequenced in a study of blood T cell repertoires in COVID-19. Clones were read by immunoSEQ multiplex PCR, and TCRdb kept only the in-frame ones, dropping some. The data show about 400,000 clones, around 87% seen once. Sequencing used PBMCs or T cells enriched from blood (not recorded which). The receptors come from a woman in her 30s with acute COVID-19.

This chain connects TRBV19 to TRBJ1-4, with TRBD1 as a possible D gene (6 bases). The CDR3 loop spans 15 amino acids. V dropped 6 bases and J dropped 4 bases, with 15 bases sitting between them. Per germline, CDR1 LNHDA and CDR2 SQIVND (reference sequence). The CDR3 reads CASSDRGGLNEKLFF. Here the CDR3 DNA reads TGTGCCAGTAGCGACCGGGGGGGGCTTAATGAAAAACTGTTTTTT.

The V call is TRBV7-3, the J call TRBJ1-1; 7 nucleotides line up with TRBD1. V lost 3 bases to trimming and J lost 11 bases; unmatched junction nucleotides: 9. Looked up from germline, CDR1 is SGHTA and CDR2 is FQGTGA. The CDR3 is made up of 13 amino acids. The CDR3 DNA sequence: TGTGCCAGCAGCTTGGACAGGAACCTTGATGCTTTCTTT. Translated, it gives CASSLDRNLDAFF.

This clone showed up many times. The chain employs TRBV21-1 and TRBJ2-7; whether TRBD1, the table's D call, matches the DNA was not checked. TRBV21-1 is assigned pseudogene status. This CDR3 comprises 16 residues. CDR3 sequence: CASSEGQVPNPYEQYF. The CDR3 nucleotides are TGTGCCAGCAGCGAAGGACAGGTCCCAAACCCTTACGAGCAGTACTTC.

The chain uses TRBV27 and TRBJ2-3, with 11 nucleotides matching TRBD2. Germline V CDR1 and CDR2: MNHEY, SMNVEV (reference sequence). The J segment lost 1 base and the V segment lost 4 bases, leaving 1 base of the junction unmatched. The length of the CDR3 is 15 residues. CDR3 coding DNA: TGTGCCAGCAGTTCACTAGCGGGGGGCACAGATACGCAGTATTTT. This codes for CASSSLAGGTDTQYF.

The J gene is TRBJ2-1, the V gene TRBV2, with 7 bases aligning to TRBD1. V was pared by 2 bases and J by 8 bases, with 9 bases of the junction left unmatched. Germline-derived CDR1 and CDR2 are SNHLY and FYNNEI. The CDR3 contains 15 residues. The CDR3 DNA reads TGTGCCAGCAGTGAACGAAGGGGGCTCGGGGATGAGCAGTTCTTC. It codes for CASSERRGLGDEQFF.

This chain joins TRBV12-5 and TRBJ1-5, with a weak D call TRBD1 (5 bases). CDR1 is LGHNT and CDR2 is FRNRAP in the germline V gene. The CDR3 contains 14 residues. V lost 6 bases, J lost 9 bases, and 18 bases lay in between. CDR3 sequence: CASGPDQGKGPQHF. The CDR3 nucleotides read TGTGCTAGTGGACCGGATCAGGGCAAGGGGCCCCAGCATTTT.

The CDR3, as DNA: TGTGCCAGCAGCTTAATGCGCCAGGGGGCATATGGCTACACCTTC. Amino acid sequence: CASSLMRQGAYGYTF. The gene calls are TRBV7-2 and TRBJ1-2; 8 bases map to TRBD1. J was trimmed by 5 bases and V by 2 bases; bases with no gene match: 7. CDR1 SGHTA and CDR2 FQGNSA come from the germline V gene. There are 15 residues in the CDR3.

This clone was recorded only once. The genes are TRBV20-1 and TRBJ1-1, with a tentative D call TRBD1 (6 bases). The CDR3 sequence is 14 residues long. V was shortened by 3 bases and J by 5 bases, with 16 bases between the two germline ends. From germline, CDR1 is DFQATT and CDR2 SNEGSKA (reference sequence). CDR3 coding DNA: TGCAGTGCTAGTTTAGGGGGGGGAAAGACTGAAGCTTTCTTT. Encoded protein: CSASLGGGKTEAFF.

This rearrangement joins TRBV6-5 to TRBJ1-6, with D possibly TRBD1 on 5 matching bases. V was cut by 5 bases and J by 6 bases, with 14 bases left in between. The CDR3 runs 15 residues. Germline CDR1 MNHEY, CDR2 SVGAGI. CDR3 nucleotides: TGTGCCAGCAGTCTGACAGTTATTCCTAATTCACCCCTCCACTTT. Amino acid sequence: CASSLTVIPNSPLHF.

The chain couples TRBV9 to TRBJ2-7; 10 nucleotides line up with TRBD1. Germline V gene lookup returns CDR1 SGDLS and CDR2 YYNGEE. Trimming at V came to 0 bases and at J to 2 bases, leaving 2 bases not matched to a gene. CDR3 length: 15 amino acids. The CDR3 DNA follows: TGTGCCAGCAGCGTAGCCGGGACAGGGGCCTACGAGCAGTACTTC. Protein product: CASSVAGTGAYEQYF.

The chain links TRBV12-3 or TRBV12-4 to TRBJ1-1, with D perhaps matching TRBD1 (6 bases). CDR3 length: 13 residues. Trimming took off 7 bases at V and 7 bases at J, with 16 bases between the two ends. The CDR3 loop is CASNSPGANEAFF. The CDR3 DNA sequence: TGTGCCAGCAACTCCCCAGGGGCGAATGAAGCTTTCTTT.

The rearrangement uses TRBV2 and TRBJ1-2; weak D call: TRBD1 (5 bases). The CDR3 totals 13 residues. V lost 5 bases and J 5 bases, leaving 12 bases between the germline ends. Germline CDR1 is SNHLY and CDR2 is FYNNEI. CDR3 residues: CASSSQGFYGYTF. CDR3 nucleotides: TGTGCCAGCAGTTCGCAGGGATTTTATGGCTACACCTTC.

The rearrangement uses TRBV9 and TRBJ2-5; TRBD2 matches at 8 bases. The CDR3 runs to 15 residues. Germline V lookup: CDR1 SGDLS, CDR2 YYNGEE. The junction had 5 bases not matched to a gene; V was cut back by 2 bases and J by 2 bases. For the CDR3, the DNA is TGTGCCAGCAGCGTTATAGCGGGGAAGCAAGAGACCCAGTACTTC. Translating it yields CASSVIAGKQETQYF.

The chain is built from TRBV18 and TRBJ1-1; perhaps TRBD1 as D (5 bases). CDR3 length: 14 amino acids. Looked up from germline, CDR1 is KGHSH and CDR2 is LQKENI. Trimming took 2 bases from V and 4 from J, leaving 11 bases between them. The CDR3 DNA reads TGTGCCAGCTCACCAGTAGGGGTCGGCACTGAAGCTTTCTTT. The encoded protein is CASSPVGVGTEAFF.

This clone was seen just once. The gene calls are TRBV29-1 and TRBJ1-5, with unresolved D. Between the trimmed V and J ends, which lost 3 bases and 2 bases, there was a span of 14 bases. The germline CDR1 and CDR2 sequences are SQVTM and ANQGSEA. The CDR3 runs to 15 residues. CDR3 loop: CSVDPGFGGNQPQHF. For the CDR3, the DNA is TGCAGCGTTGATCCGGGGTTTGGCGGCAATCAGCCCCAGCATTTT.

The chain joins TRBV3-1 (or the pseudogene TRBV3-2) to TRBJ2-7; D is unclear. Germline CDR1 LGHDT, CDR2 YNNKEL (reference sequence). V was cut by 1 base and J by 3 bases, with 10 bases left in between. The CDR3 runs 14 residues. The CDR3 sequence: CASSQGLVLYEQYF. In nucleotides, the CDR3 is TGTGCCAGCAGCCAAGGTCTAGTACTCTACGAGCAGTACTTC.

The chain carries TRBV7-6 and TRBJ2-1; 8 bases are a match to TRBD2. Per germline, CDR1 SGHVS and CDR2 FNYEAQ. The CDR3 loop spans 16 amino acids. The V segment lost 4 bases and the J segment 6 bases; nucleotides outside the gene matches: 11. CDR3 nucleotide sequence: TGTGCCAGCAGCTCTACCGGGACTAGGGGGTTCAATGAGCAGTTCTTC. It translates to CASSSTGTRGFNEQFF.

This chain uses TRBV7-9 with TRBJ2-1; weak D call: TRBD1 (5 bases). V lost 2 bases, J lost 2 bases, and 13 bases lay in between. CDR3 length: 16 amino acids. Germline CDR1 is SEHNR and CDR2 is FQNEAQ (reference sequence). The CDR3: CASSLLRPGTYNEQFF. CDR3 DNA: TGTGCCAGCAGCTTACTCCGTCCAGGGACCTACAATGAGCAGTTCTTC.